This TCR beta chain stems from a study of identical twins. V lost 0 bases to trimming and J lost 6 bases, with 8 bases between them. In germline, CDR1 is MGHDK, CDR2 SYGVNS. This CDR3 is 14 amino acids long. As regards this clonotype: What it binds is not known.

From the 5' RACE reads, TCRdb called clonotypes with MiXCR, one entry per CDR3 protein. The repertoire holds approximately 190,000 distinct CDR3 sequences, with 15% to 20% as singletons. Study observations and caveats: Fewer insertions marked abundant cord blood beta clonotypes; young adult naive trended weakly, memory not at all.

These data also formed part of another study, on T cells expressing NK-cell markers. From that second work: The authors derived TCR beta repertoires from sorted CD3+CD56+NKG2C+, CD3+CD56+NKG2C- and CD3+CD56-NKG2C+ T cells.

The V and J genes are TRBV25-1 and TRBJ2-2; D is unclear. The TCR sequence derives from a woman between 18 and 30 years old in good health. Input material: CD8+ T cells sorted from blood. The CDR3 is CASSEYPVPGELFF. The CDR3 nucleotides read TGTGCCAGCAGTGAATACCCGGTCCCCGGGGAGCTGTTTTTT.